These T cell receptor beta chains were read from a single sample in a study of Ad26.COV2.S vaccination and SARS-CoV-2 variants. Using immunoSEQ multiplex PCR, the repertoire was profiled, and TCRdb retains in-frame clones only, with some absent. The sample includes about 680,000 clones, roughly 90% of them seen just once. The input for sequencing was peripheral blood, taken in a trial of Ad26.COV2.S vaccine versus placebo. Receptor source: a person aged 18 to 65 who received the Ad26.COV2.S COVID-19 vaccine or a placebo. Both conserved end residues are part of each CDR3. A D gene is named only where the DNA matches it firmly. The listing skips clone size in some rows; elsewhere it reads once, few, many or a size class.

cdr3_nt	cdr3_aa	d_call	j_call	clone_size	v_call
TGTGCCAGCAGTTTAATCGGCGGGGCCTCCTACGAGCAGTACTTC	CASSLIGGASYEQYF	.	TRBJ2-7	few	TRBV27
TGTGCCAGCAGTCAACCCCCCCGCTCGACAGGGGAGCGCTATGGCTACACCTTC	CASSQPPRSTGERYGYTF	TRBD1	TRBJ1-2	.	TRBV6-6
TGTGCCAGCAGCAAGGGGGTGACTAGCGGTAGATCGAACACCGGGGAGCTGTTTTTT	CASSKGVTSGRSNTGELFF	TRBD2	TRBJ2-2	.	TRBV5-4
TGTGCCACCAGTGATTTGGGGGTGTACGGGATCGGGCAGCCCCAGCATTTT	CATSDLGVYGIGQPQHF	.	TRBJ1-5	.	TRBV24-1
TGTGCCAGCAGCTTAGATCGCGGGGTGTTGGGGTACGAGCAGTACTTC	CASSLDRGVLGYEQYF	.	TRBJ2-7	.	TRBV11-2
TGTGCCAGCGGGCCAGAGGCAACTAATGAAAAACTGTTTTTT	CASGPEATNEKLFF	.	TRBJ1-4	.	TRBV27
TGTGCCTGGGGGGTACAGGGATTTGAATCACCCCTCCACTTT	CAWGVQGFESPLHF	.	TRBJ1-6	once	TRBV30
TGTGCCTGGAGAAAGGACAGGCAGTACGAGCAGTACTTC	CAWRKDRQYEQYF	TRBD1	TRBJ2-7	.	TRBV30
TGTGCTAGTGGTTTAGGGACAAGTGGTACCGGGGAGCTGTTTTTT	CASGLGTSGTGELFF	.	TRBJ2-2	.	TRBV12-5
TGTGCCAGCAGCTTACAGGGGGCTAGTCAGCCCCAGCATTTT	CASSLQGASQPQHF	TRBD1	TRBJ1-5	few	TRBV5-4
TGTGCTAGTGGTTTGGTACCGGGGACGGGTGGAGGCGAGCAGTACTTC	CASGLVPGTGGGEQYF	.	TRBJ2-7	.	TRBV12-5
TGTGCCAGCAGTTTGGGACTAGCCCTTTTAGAGCAGTTCTTC	CASSLGLALLEQFF	TRBD2	TRBJ2-1	.	TRBV11-2
TGTGCCAGCAGCTTTATGGGGACGGGCACTGAAGCTTTCTTT	CASSFMGTGTEAFF	.	TRBJ1-1	.	TRBV11-1
TGTGCCAGCAGCCCTACAGGGTATGGCTACACCTTC	CASSPTGYGYTF	.	TRBJ1-2	once	TRBV7-8
TGTGCCAGCAGCCAAGATGGGCGGGGTGAGCAGTACTTC	CASSQDGRGEQYF	.	TRBJ2-7	once	TRBV3-1/TRBV3-2
TGCAGTGCTAGATGGGGGGGGACCCAGTACTTC	CSARWGGTQYF	TRBD2	TRBJ2-5	.	TRBV20-1
TGTGCCAGCTCATCATCCGGGACACTTGAAGCTTTCTTT	CASSSSGTLEAFF	.	TRBJ1-1	.	TRBV18
TGTGCCAGCAGCATGAGCTCGGGACTAGCGGGAGGATGGAAGGAGCTGTTTTTT	CASSMSSGLAGGWKELFF	TRBD2	TRBJ2-2	once	TRBV7-2
TGTGCCAGCAGTTGGCTACAAGAGACCCAGTACTTC	CASSWLQETQYF	.	TRBJ2-5	.	TRBV6-2/TRBV6-3
TGTGCCAGCAGTTACCTCGGTTACGGAAACGCCTATGGCTACACCTTC	CASSYLGYGNAYGYTF	.	TRBJ1-2	.	TRBV6-2/TRBV6-3
TGTGCCAGCAGCCAAGAGCCTAGCGGGACCCACAATGAGCAGTTCTTC	CASSQEPSGTHNEQFF	TRBD2	TRBJ2-1	.	TRBV3-1/TRBV3-2
TGTGCCAGCAGTCGGGACAGGGCCTACGAGCAGTACTTC	CASSRDRAYEQYF	TRBD1	TRBJ2-7	.	TRBV6-5
TGTGCCACCAGTGACCCAAAAGAGACCCAGTACTTC	CATSDPKETQYF	.	TRBJ2-5	.	TRBV24-1
TGTGCCAGCAGCCAAGGGATAGCGGGACGGAACTCCCATGGTTTGGGAGAGACCCAGTACTTC	CASSQGIAGRNSHGLGETQYF	TRBD2	TRBJ2-5	.	TRBV4-2
TGTGCCAGTAGTGTACAGGGTAACTATGGCTACACCTTC	CASSVQGNYGYTF	.	TRBJ1-2	few	TRBV19
TGTGCCAGCAGTTTTGGGGATGGCTACACCTTC	CASSFGDGYTF	.	TRBJ1-2	.	TRBV27
TGTGCCAGCAGCCAGCGGGGGATCTCTGGGGCCAACGTCCTGACTTTC	CASSQRGISGANVLTF	TRBD2	TRBJ2-6	.	TRBV3-1/TRBV3-2
TGTGCCAGCAGCTTAGAGGGACTAGTAACCGAGCAGTACTTC	CASSLEGLVTEQYF	TRBD2	TRBJ2-7	.	TRBV7-2
TGTGCTAGTGGTTTGGCACAGACAGGGTTAGTAAATGAGCAGTTCTTC	CASGLAQTGLVNEQFF	TRBD1	TRBJ2-1	.	TRBV12-5
TGTGCCAGCAGCTATTTTGGAACGTCCCAAGAGACCCAGTACTTC	CASSYFGTSQETQYF	.	TRBJ2-5	.	TRBV11-2
TGTGCCAGCAGCAAAGCCTGGTGCCTAGCGGCCTACAATGAGCAGTTCTTC	CASSKAWCLAAYNEQFF	.	TRBJ2-1	.	TRBV21-1
TGTGCCAGCAGTTATATGGGGGCCCGGTCACCCCTCCACTTT	CASSYMGARSPLHF	.	TRBJ1-6	.	TRBV6-2/TRBV6-3
TGTGCCAGCAGCTTGGGGACAGTCAAGGAAAAACTGTTTTTT	CASSLGTVKEKLFF	.	TRBJ1-4	few	TRBV5-5
TGTGCCAGCAGCCCCCCCACGGGGAACACTGAAGCTTTCTTT	CASSPPTGNTEAFF	.	TRBJ1-1	.	TRBV11-2
TGTGCCAGCAGTTTAGGCAACCAATTTTCCCTCCACTTT	CASSLGNQFSLHF	.	TRBJ1-6	.	TRBV12-3/TRBV12-4
TGTGCCAGCAGCCAAGTAGGTAGCGGGGGGCCCACAGATACGCAGTATTTT	CASSQVGSGGPTDTQYF	TRBD2	TRBJ2-3	.	TRBV3-1/TRBV3-2
TGTGCCAGTAGTCCCAGACAGGGTGACACCGGGGAGCTGTTTTTT	CASSPRQGDTGELFF	TRBD1	TRBJ2-2	.	TRBV19